These 5 T cell receptor beta chains share one sample of origin, sequenced in a study of cytomegalovirus exposure and HLA in healthy donors. In the PCR, 60 Vbeta and 13 Jbeta primers were used. Produced via immunoSEQ multiplex PCR; TCRdb's table is partial and in-frame only. Of approximately 150,000 clones listed, approximately 81% are singletons. Sequencing was carried out using PBMCs. These receptor sequences come from a boy younger than 10 in good health and CMV-seronegative.

The rearrangement uses TRBV9 and TRBJ1-2; a possible D gene is TRBD1 (6 bases). This CDR3 has 15 amino acids. Deletions cut 0 bases from V and 7 bases from J, with 16 bases between. Germline V CDR1 and CDR2: SGDLS, YYNGEE. CDR3 loop: CASSVATGWNGGYTF. The CDR3 DNA sequence: TGTGCCAGCAGCGTAGCTACAGGGTGGAATGGTGGCTACACCTTC.

The rearrangement uses TRBV11-3 and TRBJ2-2; 10 nucleotides align to TRBD2. With V trimmed by 0 bases and J by 3 bases, 7 bases remained unmatched. CDR3 length equals 18 residues. Germline V gene data show CDR1 as SGHNT and CDR2 as YENEEA. The CDR3 is CASSLDLILAGDTGELFF. Written as DNA, the CDR3 is TGTGCCAGCAGCTTAGATCTGATCCTAGCGGGAGACACCGGGGAGCTGTTTTTT.

The J gene is TRBJ1-2, the V gene TRBV19, with D possibly TRBD1 on 6 matching bases. The germline V and J ends were trimmed by 5 bases and 1 base, with 14 bases remaining between them. The CDR3 has 15 amino acids. Germline CDR1 reads LNHDA; CDR2 reads SQIVND (reference sequence). CDR3 sequence: CASSPRTAFNYGYTF. The CDR3 DNA reads as TGTGCCAGTAGTCCCCGGACAGCCTTTAACTATGGCTACACCTTC.

The CDR3 spells CASSSTGYTGELFF. The CDR3 DNA reads as TGTGCCAGCAGCTCAACCGGGTACACCGGGGAGCTGTTTTTT. The chain joins TRBV6-5 to TRBJ2-2; D not certain. Germline CDR1 MNHEY, CDR2 SVGAGI. CDR3 length: 14 residues. The V end lost 6 bases, the J end lost 3 bases, and 11 bases lay between the germline ends.

The V and J genes are TRBV7-7 and TRBJ2-3; D is ambiguous. The CDR3 runs 17 residues. The germline V gene has CDR1 SSHAT and CDR2 FNYEAQ (reference sequence). The V and J ends lost 1 base and 0 bases respectively, with 14 bases between them. In DNA, the CDR3 is TGTGCCAGCAGCTTAGGTGGCTTCCGAAGAAGCACAGATACGCAGTATTTT. Its translation is CASSLGGFRRSTDTQYF.